This T cell receptor beta chain is drawn from a study of brain T cells in children with intractable seizures. Study results and limitations: Clones missing pre-surgery may reflect undersampling of that blood sample.

Concerning this clone: What it recognizes is unknown.

TCRdb's copy holds only in-frame clones and misses some; the assay was immunoSEQ multiplex PCR. The repertoire has about 41,000 clones, approximately 90% of them found once; the top ten carry about 6%. Only cases whose brain tissue showed the highest T cell transcript signatures were sequenced. At least one anti-epileptic drug was given before surgery. This specimen was peripheral blood, taken at surgery. The TCR originated in a girl aged 2-10 years with tuberous sclerosis and intractable seizures.

The CDR3 nucleotides read TGTGCCAGCAGTGAATGTCTGGCTTTCTTT. It encodes CASSECLAFF. V and J are TRBV6-1 and TRBJ1-1, with D uncertain. Trimming cost V 2 bases and J 11 bases, with 6 bases left between them. The length of the CDR3 is 10 residues. The germline gives CDR1 MNHNS, CDR2 SASEGT.